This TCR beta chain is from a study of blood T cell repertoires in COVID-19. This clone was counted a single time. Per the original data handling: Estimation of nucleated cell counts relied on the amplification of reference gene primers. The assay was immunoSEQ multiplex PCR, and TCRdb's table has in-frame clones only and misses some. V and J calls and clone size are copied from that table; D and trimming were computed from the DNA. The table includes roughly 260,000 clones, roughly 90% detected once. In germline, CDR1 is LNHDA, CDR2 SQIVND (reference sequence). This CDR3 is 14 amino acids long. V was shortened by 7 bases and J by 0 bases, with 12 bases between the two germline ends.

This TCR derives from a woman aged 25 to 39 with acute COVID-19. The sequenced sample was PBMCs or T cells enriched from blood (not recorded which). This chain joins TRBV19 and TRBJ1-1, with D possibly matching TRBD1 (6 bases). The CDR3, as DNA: TGTGCCAGTATCCATGGACAGCTGAACACTGAAGCTTTCTTT. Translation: CASIHGQLNTEAFF.